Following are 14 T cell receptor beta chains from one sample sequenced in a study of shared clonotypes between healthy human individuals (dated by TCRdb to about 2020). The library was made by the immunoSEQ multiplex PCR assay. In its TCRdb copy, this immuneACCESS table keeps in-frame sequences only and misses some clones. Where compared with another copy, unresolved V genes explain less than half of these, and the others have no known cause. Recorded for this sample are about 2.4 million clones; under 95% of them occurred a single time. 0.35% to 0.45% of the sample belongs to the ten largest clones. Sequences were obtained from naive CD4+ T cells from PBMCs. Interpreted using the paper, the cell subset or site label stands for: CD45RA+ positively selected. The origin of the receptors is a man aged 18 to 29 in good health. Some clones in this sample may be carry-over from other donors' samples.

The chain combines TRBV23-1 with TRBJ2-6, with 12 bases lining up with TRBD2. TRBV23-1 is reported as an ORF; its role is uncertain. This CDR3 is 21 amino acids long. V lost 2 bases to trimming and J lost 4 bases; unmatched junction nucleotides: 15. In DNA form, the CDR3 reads TGCGCCAGCAGTCAAGGATTAACTAGCGGGAGGAGGACTCTGGGGGCCAACGTCCTGACTTTC. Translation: CASSQGLTSGRRTLGANVLTF.

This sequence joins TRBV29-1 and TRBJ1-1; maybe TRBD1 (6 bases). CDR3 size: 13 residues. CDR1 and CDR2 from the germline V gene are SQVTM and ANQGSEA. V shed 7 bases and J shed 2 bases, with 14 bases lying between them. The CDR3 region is CSAHQQGNTEAFF. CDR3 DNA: TGCAGCGCGCATCAACAGGGAAACACTGAAGCTTTCTTT.

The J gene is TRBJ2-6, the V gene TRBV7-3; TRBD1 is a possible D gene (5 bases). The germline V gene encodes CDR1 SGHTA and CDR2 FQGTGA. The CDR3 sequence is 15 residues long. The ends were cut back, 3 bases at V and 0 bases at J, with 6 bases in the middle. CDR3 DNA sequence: TGTGCCAGCAGCTTGACAGACTCTGGGGCCAACGTCCTGACTTTC. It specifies CASSLTDSGANVLTF.

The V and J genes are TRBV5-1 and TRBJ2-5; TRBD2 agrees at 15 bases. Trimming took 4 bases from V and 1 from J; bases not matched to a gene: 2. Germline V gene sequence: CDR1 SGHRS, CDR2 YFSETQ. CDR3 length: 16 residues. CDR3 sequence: CASSMGLAGGQETQYF. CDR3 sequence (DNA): TGCGCCAGCAGCATGGGACTAGCGGGGGGCCAAGAGACCCAGTACTTC.

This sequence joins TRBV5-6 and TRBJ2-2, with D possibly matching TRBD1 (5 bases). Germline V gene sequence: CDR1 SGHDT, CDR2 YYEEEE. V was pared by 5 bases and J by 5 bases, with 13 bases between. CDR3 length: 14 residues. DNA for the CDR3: TGTGCCAGCAGTTTCAGGGTTGCGACCGGGGAGCTGTTTTTT. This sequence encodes CASSFRVATGELFF.

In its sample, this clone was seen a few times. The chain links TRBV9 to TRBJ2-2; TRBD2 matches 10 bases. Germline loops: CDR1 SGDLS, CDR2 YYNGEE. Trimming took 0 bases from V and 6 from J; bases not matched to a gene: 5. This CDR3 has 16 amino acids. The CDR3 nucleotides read TGTGCCAGCAGCGTAGCGGCTAGCGGGAGTTCCGGGGAGCTGTTTTTT. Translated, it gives CASSVAASGSSGELFF. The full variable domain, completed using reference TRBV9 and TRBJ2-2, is DSGVTQTPKHLITATGQRVTLRCSPRSGDLSVYWYQQSLDQGLQFLIQYYNGEERAKGNILERFSAQQFPDLHSELNLSSLELGDSALYFCASSVAASGSSGELFFGEGSRLTVL.

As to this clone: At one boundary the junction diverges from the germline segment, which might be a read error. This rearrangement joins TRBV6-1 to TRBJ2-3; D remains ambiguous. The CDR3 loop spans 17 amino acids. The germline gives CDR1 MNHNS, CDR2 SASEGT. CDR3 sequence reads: CASREVGRSTSTDTQYF. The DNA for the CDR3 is TGTGCCAGCCGTGAAGTAGGACGGAGTACTAGCACAGATACGCAGTATTTT.

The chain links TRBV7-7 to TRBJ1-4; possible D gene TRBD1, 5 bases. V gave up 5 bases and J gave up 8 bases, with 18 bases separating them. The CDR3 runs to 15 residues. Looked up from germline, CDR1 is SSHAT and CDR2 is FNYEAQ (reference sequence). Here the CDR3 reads CASSRGAGLYEKLFF. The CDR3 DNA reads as TGTGCCAGCAGCCGAGGGGCAGGTCTCTACGAAAAACTGTTTTTT. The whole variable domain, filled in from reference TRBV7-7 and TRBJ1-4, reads GAGVSQSPRYKVTKRGQDVTLRCDPISSHATLYWYQQALGQGPEFLTYFNYEAQPDKSGLPSDRFSAERPEGSISTLTIQRTEQRDSAMYRCASSRGAGLYEKLFFGSGTQLSVL.

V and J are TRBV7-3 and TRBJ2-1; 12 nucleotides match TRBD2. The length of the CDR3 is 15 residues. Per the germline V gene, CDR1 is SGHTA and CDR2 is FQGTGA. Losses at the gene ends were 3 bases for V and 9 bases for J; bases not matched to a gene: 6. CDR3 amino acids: CASSLTSGSFSEQFF. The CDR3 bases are TGTGCCAGCAGCTTGACTAGCGGGAGTTTCAGTGAGCAGTTCTTC.

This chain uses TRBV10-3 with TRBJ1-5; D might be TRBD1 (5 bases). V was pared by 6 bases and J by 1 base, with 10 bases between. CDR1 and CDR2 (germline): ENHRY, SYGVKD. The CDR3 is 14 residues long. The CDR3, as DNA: TGTGCCATCAGCTGGGGGGTAAGCAATCAGCCCCAGCATTTT. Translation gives CAISWGVSNQPQHF.

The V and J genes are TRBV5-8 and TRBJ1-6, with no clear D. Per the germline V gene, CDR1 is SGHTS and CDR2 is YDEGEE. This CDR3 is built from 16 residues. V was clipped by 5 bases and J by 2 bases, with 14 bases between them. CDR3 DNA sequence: TGTGCCAGCAGTTTTTCGGCCGGAACCTATAATTCACCCCTCCACTTT. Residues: CASSFSAGTYNSPLHF.

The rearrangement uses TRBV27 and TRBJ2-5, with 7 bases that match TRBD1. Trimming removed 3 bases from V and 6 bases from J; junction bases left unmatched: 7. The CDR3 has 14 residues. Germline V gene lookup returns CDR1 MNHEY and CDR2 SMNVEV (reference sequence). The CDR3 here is CASSFSRGFQTQYF. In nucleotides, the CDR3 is TGTGCCAGCAGTTTCTCCAGGGGGTTTCAGACCCAGTACTTC.

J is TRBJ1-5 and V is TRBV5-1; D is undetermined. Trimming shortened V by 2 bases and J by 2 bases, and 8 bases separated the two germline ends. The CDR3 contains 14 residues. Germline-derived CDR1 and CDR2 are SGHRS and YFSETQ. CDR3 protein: CASSLGRGNQPQHF. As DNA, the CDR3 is TGCGCCAGCAGCTTAGGTAGGGGCAATCAGCCCCAGCATTTT.

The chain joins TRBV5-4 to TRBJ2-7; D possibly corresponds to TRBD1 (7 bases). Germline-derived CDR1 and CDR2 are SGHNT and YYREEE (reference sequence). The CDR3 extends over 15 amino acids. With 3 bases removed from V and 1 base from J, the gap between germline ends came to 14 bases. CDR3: CASSWAGQRSYEQYF. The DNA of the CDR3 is TGTGCCAGCAGCTGGGCGGGACAGCGTTCCTACGAGCAGTACTTC.